This TCR beta chain is drawn from a study of cytomegalovirus exposure and HLA in healthy donors. Findings and caveats of the study: The authors later linked a missense DCLRE1C variant to TCR beta V- and J-gene trimming. In a later analysis, specific HLA alleles were associated with 15,000 to 20,000 TCR beta sequences at a 0.05 false discovery rate.

On this clone itself: Antigen unknown.

Germline V gives CDR1 SEHNR, CDR2 FQNEAQ (reference sequence). The CDR3 totals 16 residues. Trimming took 5 bases from V and 6 from J; bases not matched to a gene: 9. Healthy donors of bone marrow made up the group. 60 Vbeta and 13 Jbeta primers were used in PCR. Generated by immunoSEQ multiplex PCR, the TCRdb table keeps only in-frame clones and is missing some. The data contain around 150,000 clones, about 75% of them singletons. Material for sequencing was PBMCs. The sequence derives from a woman aged 40-49 years in good health and CMV-seropositive. The rearrangement uses TRBV7-9 and TRBJ2-7; 14 bases are a match to TRBD2. The CDR3 protein is CASSPTGLAGGSEQYF. Here the CDR3 DNA reads TGTGCCAGCAGCCCTACTGGACTAGCGGGAGGAAGCGAGCAGTACTTC.